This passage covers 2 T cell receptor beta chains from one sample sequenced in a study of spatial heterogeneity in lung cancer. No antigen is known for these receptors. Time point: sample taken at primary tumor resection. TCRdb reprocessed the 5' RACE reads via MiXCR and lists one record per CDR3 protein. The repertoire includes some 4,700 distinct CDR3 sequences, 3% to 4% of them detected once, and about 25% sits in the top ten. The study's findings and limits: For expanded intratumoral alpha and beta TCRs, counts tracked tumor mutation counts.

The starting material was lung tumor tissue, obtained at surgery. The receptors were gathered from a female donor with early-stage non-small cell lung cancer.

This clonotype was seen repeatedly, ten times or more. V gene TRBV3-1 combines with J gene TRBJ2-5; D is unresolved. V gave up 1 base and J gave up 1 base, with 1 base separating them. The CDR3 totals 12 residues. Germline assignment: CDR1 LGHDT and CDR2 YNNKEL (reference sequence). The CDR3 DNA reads TGTGCCAGCAGCCAAGTCCAAGAGACCCAGTACTTC. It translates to CASSQVQETQYF.

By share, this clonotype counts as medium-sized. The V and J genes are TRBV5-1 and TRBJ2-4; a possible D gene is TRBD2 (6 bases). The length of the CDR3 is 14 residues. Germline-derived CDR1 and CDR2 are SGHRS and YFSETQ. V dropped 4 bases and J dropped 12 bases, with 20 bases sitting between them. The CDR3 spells CASSPRDSLEDQYF. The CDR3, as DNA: TGCGCCAGCAGCCCCCGGGACTCCCTCGAGGATCAGTACTTC. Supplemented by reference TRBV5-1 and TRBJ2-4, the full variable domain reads KAGVTQTPRYLIKTRGQQVTLSCSPISGHRSVSWYQQTPGQGLQFLFEYFSETQRNKGNFPGRFSGRQFSNSRSEMNVSTLELGDSALYLCASSPRDSLEDQYFGAGTRLSVL.